This TCR beta chain was documented in a study of T cell clonotyping in hematopoietic cell transplantation. Some clones are missing from TCRdb's copy, which holds only in-frame ones; the method was immunoSEQ multiplex PCR. Of over 3,500 clones in the sample, 94% are singletons; the top ten hold 4% to 5.5%. The CDR3 covers 19 residues. The sequencing used peripheral blood mononuclear cells, collected 30 days after allogeneic stem cell transplant. This clonotype was sampled from a male patient aged 70 to 80 who had an allogeneic stem cell transplant from an unrelated donor, so T cells may come from the graft donor. Some clones in this sample may be carry-over from other donors' samples. The rearrangement links TRBV1 to TRBJ1-1; the D call in the table, TRBD1, was not verified against the DNA. TRBV1 is classified as a pseudogene. In nucleotides, the CDR3 is TGCACCAGCAGCCAAGCTTCACGGGTAACAGGGTTAGGGTACACTGAAGCTTTCTTT. Translating it yields CTSSQASRVTGLGYTEAFF.